Listed below are T cell receptor beta chains from one sample, sequenced in a study of blood T cell repertoires in COVID-19. The method was immunoSEQ multiplex PCR; TCRdb's version includes in-frame clones alone and lacks a portion of them. The data contain about 58,000 clones, roughly nine tenths of them singletons. The sample comprised peripheral blood. The origin of the receptors is a woman in her sixties or seventies with active COVID-19. CDR3s include the opening cysteine and the closing phenylalanine or tryptophan. Clone size is shown for a subset of rows, as once, few, many or a class of expanded clone.

j_call: TRBJ1-1
clone_size: NA
v_call: TRBV19
cdr3_aa: CASSIFPGTEAFF

j_call: TRBJ1-1
clone_size: NA
v_call: TRBV28
cdr3_aa: CASSPATGEAFF

j_call: TRBJ2-7
clone_size: NA
v_call: TRBV5-1
cdr3_aa: CASSLEGQGRNEQYF

j_call: TRBJ1-2
clone_size: NA
v_call: TRBV18
cdr3_aa: CASSRGSGTGNGYTF

j_call: TRBJ1-2
clone_size: NA
v_call: TRBV5-1
cdr3_aa: CASSPGWGDYGYTF

j_call: TRBJ2-7
clone_size: NA
v_call: TRBV19
cdr3_aa: CASSRREQGSYPYEQYF

j_call: TRBJ2-2
clone_size: NA
v_call: TRBV9
cdr3_aa: CASSPQTGGWTGELFF

j_call: TRBJ2-7
clone_size: NA
v_call: TRBV30
cdr3_aa: CAWSVEREGLYEQYF

j_call: TRBJ2-3
clone_size: NA
v_call: TRBV19
cdr3_aa: CASSIDAGGTTDTQYF

j_call: TRBJ1-1
clone_size: NA
v_call: TRBV6-5
cdr3_aa: CASNLDRGNTEAFF

j_call: TRBJ1-1
clone_size: NA
v_call: TRBV3-1/TRBV3-2
cdr3_aa: CASSQAQGYLGAFF

j_call: TRBJ1-1
clone_size: NA
v_call: TRBV28
cdr3_aa: CASSPTGGGTEAFF

j_call: TRBJ1-4
clone_size: NA
v_call: TRBV23-1
cdr3_aa: CASSQSGTGGEKLFF

j_call: TRBJ2-7
clone_size: NA
v_call: TRBV10-3
cdr3_aa: CAISESDSPRLGSYEQYF

j_call: TRBJ2-5
clone_size: NA
v_call: TRBV5-1
cdr3_aa: CASSQDTETQYF

j_call: TRBJ2-1
clone_size: NA
v_call: TRBV5-1
cdr3_aa: CASRKEIAGGPRDEQFF

j_call: TRBJ1-1
clone_size: few
v_call: TRBV28
cdr3_aa: CASKPGNTEAFF

j_call: TRBJ2-3
clone_size: NA
v_call: TRBV7-6
cdr3_aa: CASSPRSGAGGDTQYF

j_call: TRBJ1-4
clone_size: NA
v_call: TRBV5-1
cdr3_aa: CASSKQGAEEKLFF

j_call: TRBJ2-1
clone_size: NA
v_call: TRBV7-9
cdr3_aa: CASSSGLAGASDEQFF

j_call: TRBJ2-3
clone_size: NA
v_call: TRBV9
cdr3_aa: CASGNEGVDTQYF

j_call: TRBJ2-2
clone_size: NA
v_call: TRBV10-3
cdr3_aa: CAIRGAGTSNTGELFF

j_call: TRBJ1-5
clone_size: NA
v_call: TRBV6-5
cdr3_aa: CASKAGVYSNQPQHF

j_call: TRBJ2-3
clone_size: NA
v_call: TRBV5-1
cdr3_aa: CASSLDILSTDTQYF

j_call: TRBJ2-5
clone_size: NA
v_call: TRBV9
cdr3_aa: CASSQAGRETQYF

j_call: TRBJ2-7
clone_size: once
v_call: TRBV27
cdr3_aa: CASSFRDSTYEQYF

j_call: TRBJ1-1
clone_size: NA
v_call: TRBV2
cdr3_aa: CASRSLNTEAFF

j_call: TRBJ2-7
clone_size: NA
v_call: TRBV28
cdr3_aa: CASSLSRVGTSGFGEQYF

j_call: TRBJ2-1
clone_size: NA
v_call: TRBV14
cdr3_aa: CASSPLELRSYNEQFF

j_call: TRBJ1-1
clone_size: once
v_call: TRBV5-4
cdr3_aa: CASTDPGGRSGEAFF

j_call: TRBJ2-5
clone_size: NA
v_call: TRBV19
cdr3_aa: CASSILGTGGETQYF

j_call: TRBJ1-1
clone_size: NA
v_call: TRBV5-5
cdr3_aa: CASSIRDRDSEAFF

j_call: TRBJ2-5
clone_size: NA
v_call: TRBV10-3
cdr3_aa: CAISRLAGEGETQYF

j_call: TRBJ2-5
clone_size: NA
v_call: TRBV30
cdr3_aa: CAWRRTGQETQYF

j_call: TRBJ1-1
clone_size: once
v_call: TRBV3-1/TRBV3-2
cdr3_aa: CASSQDPWDSHTEAFF

j_call: TRBJ2-1
clone_size: NA
v_call: TRBV2
cdr3_aa: CASRTSGRTGEQFF

j_call: TRBJ2-3
clone_size: NA
v_call: TRBV6-4
cdr3_aa: CASSVGLSTDTQYF

j_call: TRBJ2-5
clone_size: NA
v_call: TRBV3-1/TRBV3-2
cdr3_aa: CASSQEAGDPETQYF

j_call: TRBJ1-6
clone_size: NA
v_call: TRBV3-1/TRBV3-2
cdr3_aa: CASSQREGHNSPLHF

j_call: TRBJ2-2
clone_size: NA
v_call: TRBV29-1
cdr3_aa: CSVDRGRTGELFF

j_call: TRBJ2-7
clone_size: NA
v_call: TRBV30
cdr3_aa: CAWSLGQGASEQYF